This T cell receptor (beta chain) was sequenced during a study of blood T cell repertoires in COVID-19. Sequencing was performed with immunoSEQ multiplex PCR; in TCRdb, only in-frame clones are kept and a portion is missing. In the table there are fewer than 400,000 clones, 80% to 90% of which are singletons. Trimming shortened V by 4 bases and J by 6 bases, and 16 bases separated the two germline ends. Germline CDR1 reads MGHDK; CDR2 reads SYGVNS. CDR3 length equals 15 residues. The chain links TRBV25-1 to TRBJ2-1, with a weak D call TRBD2 (6 bases). This TCR came from a man aged 30 to 45 who had recovered from COVID-19. The sequenced sample was PBMCs or T cells enriched from blood (not recorded which). For the CDR3, the DNA is TGTGCCAGCAGTGGGGGACTCCTGGAGCTCAATGAGCAGTTCTTC. This sequence encodes CASSGGLLELNEQFF.